The rows below give T cell receptor beta chains drawn from one sample of a study of blood T cells in healthy people across ages. TCRdb passed the 5' RACE reads through MiXCR, listing each CDR3 protein once. The sample lists some 930,000 distinct CDR3 sequences; 25% to 35% were seen once. Separately, the same data were catalogued under a study of T cells of mothers and their children.

The specimen sequenced was blood. These receptors were taken from a woman aged 40 to 50 in good health. The CDR3 runs from the conserved cysteine through the conserved F or W. A D gene is named only where the DNA matches it firmly. Clone size appears in some rows only: once, few, many, or a class for an expanded clone.

j_gene: TRBJ2-5
abundance: NA
d_gene: TRBD2
v_gene: TRBV3-1
CDR3aa: CASSQGPAGGQETQYF
CDR3nt: TGTGCCAGCAGCCAAGGCCCAGCGGGGGGGCAAGAGACCCAGTACTTC

j_gene: TRBJ2-7
abundance: NA
d_gene: NA
v_gene: TRBV2
CDR3aa: CASRALPAGEQYF
CDR3nt: TGTGCCAGCAGGGCCCTACCTGCAGGCGAGCAGTACTTC

j_gene: TRBJ1-5
abundance: NA
d_gene: TRBD1
v_gene: TRBV7-9
CDR3aa: CASSSAGGPQPQHF
CDR3nt: TGTGCCAGCAGCTCCGCAGGGGGCCCTCAGCCCCAGCATTTT

j_gene: TRBJ2-7
abundance: NA
d_gene: NA
v_gene: TRBV10-3
CDR3aa: CTISWTDPSYEQYF
CDR3nt: TGTACCATAAGTTGGACAGATCCCTCCTACGAGCAGTACTTC

j_gene: TRBJ1-2
abundance: NA
d_gene: NA
v_gene: TRBV12-3/TRBV12-4
CDR3aa: CASSLAHRLAISGYGYTF
CDR3nt: TGTGCCAGCAGTTTAGCCCACAGGTTAGCTATTAGTGGATATGGCTACACCTTC

j_gene: TRBJ2-7
abundance: many
d_gene: NA
v_gene: TRBV14
CDR3aa: CASSQYRVHEQYF
CDR3nt: TGTGCCAGCAGCCAATACAGGGTCCACGAGCAGTACTTC

j_gene: TRBJ1-1
abundance: many
d_gene: NA
v_gene: TRBV29-1
CDR3aa: CSVGRNTEAFF
CDR3nt: TGCAGCGTGGGGCGCAACACTGAAGCTTTCTTT

j_gene: TRBJ1-5
abundance: NA
d_gene: NA
v_gene: TRBV29-1
CDR3aa: CSVVQGRDSNQPQHF
CDR3nt: TGCAGCGTCGTACAGGGCCGAGATAGCAATCAGCCCCAGCATTTT

j_gene: TRBJ1-2
abundance: few
d_gene: NA
v_gene: TRBV5-1
CDR3aa: CASSLADNEYTF
CDR3nt: TGCGCCAGCAGCTTGGCCGATAACGAGTACACCTTC

j_gene: TRBJ2-7
abundance: once
d_gene: NA
v_gene: TRBV12-3/TRBV12-4
CDR3aa: CASSGGYNEQYF
CDR3nt: TGTGCCAGCAGCGGAGGGTACAATGAGCAGTACTTC

j_gene: TRBJ2-7
abundance: NA
d_gene: NA
v_gene: TRBV5-1
CDR3aa: CASSPPQGPEQYF
CDR3nt: TGCGCCAGCAGCCCCCCCCAGGGGCCCGAGCAGTACTTC

j_gene: TRBJ2-7
abundance: many
d_gene: NA
v_gene: TRBV5-6
CDR3aa: CASKNGDGVFYEQYF
CDR3nt: TGTGCCAGCAAGAACGGGGACGGGGTGTTCTACGAGCAGTACTTC

j_gene: TRBJ2-1
abundance: NA
d_gene: NA
v_gene: TRBV7-6
CDR3aa: CASSSPTSNEQFF
CDR3nt: TGTGCCAGCAGCTCCCCAACCTCCAATGAGCAGTTCTTC

j_gene: TRBJ2-3
abundance: NA
d_gene: NA
v_gene: TRBV19
CDR3aa: CASSIWGDRDTQYF
CDR3nt: TGTGCCAGTAGTATTTGGGGAGACCGAGATACGCAGTATTTT

j_gene: TRBJ1-1
abundance: NA
d_gene: NA
v_gene: TRBV4-3
CDR3aa: CASSQSSNFYGDTEAFF
CDR3nt: TGCGCCAGCAGCCAATCGTCGAATTTTTACGGGGATACTGAAGCTTTCTTT

j_gene: TRBJ1-5
abundance: few
d_gene: NA
v_gene: TRBV27
CDR3aa: CASSQALFQQPQHF
CDR3nt: TGTGCCAGCAGTCAAGCCCTGTTCCAGCAGCCCCAGCATTTT

j_gene: TRBJ1-2
abundance: NA
d_gene: NA
v_gene: TRBV15
CDR3aa: CATSRGGSYGYTF
CDR3nt: TGTGCCACCAGCAGAGGAGGATCCTATGGCTACACCTTC

j_gene: TRBJ2-2
abundance: NA
d_gene: TRBD2
v_gene: TRBV5-1
CDR3aa: CASSPGLAGGQYTGELFF
CDR3nt: TGCGCCAGCAGCCCCGGACTAGCGGGGGGGCAGTACACCGGGGAGCTGTTTTTT

j_gene: TRBJ2-1
abundance: few
d_gene: TRBD2
v_gene: TRBV28
CDR3aa: CASSSRSGGRNEQFF
CDR3nt: TGTGCCAGCAGTTCCCGCTCGGGGGGACGGAATGAGCAGTTCTTC

j_gene: TRBJ2-1
abundance: NA
d_gene: TRBD1
v_gene: TRBV7-2
CDR3aa: CASRGDRGAYNEQFF
CDR3nt: TGTGCCAGCAGGGGGGACAGGGGAGCGTACAATGAGCAGTTCTTC

j_gene: TRBJ2-5
abundance: many
d_gene: NA
v_gene: TRBV7-8
CDR3aa: CASSSLGGTQETQYF
CDR3nt: TGTGCCAGCAGCTCTCTAGGGGGTACGCAAGAGACCCAGTACTTC

j_gene: TRBJ1-2
abundance: few
d_gene: TRBD1
v_gene: TRBV28
CDR3aa: CASSSQQGLGYGYTF
CDR3nt: TGTGCCAGCAGTTCACAACAGGGGTTGGGCTATGGCTACACCTTC

j_gene: TRBJ1-5
abundance: once
d_gene: TRBD1
v_gene: TRBV27
CDR3aa: CASSKDRGLNQPQHF
CDR3nt: TGTGCCAGCAGTAAAGACAGGGGGCTAAATCAGCCCCAGCATTTT

j_gene: TRBJ2-7
abundance: few
d_gene: NA
v_gene: TRBV27
CDR3aa: CASSFGAGDSYEQYF
CDR3nt: TGTGCCAGCAGTTTTGGGGCAGGGGACTCCTACGAGCAGTACTTC

j_gene: TRBJ2-1
abundance: few
d_gene: NA
v_gene: TRBV28
CDR3aa: CASRPDSSYNEQFF
CDR3nt: TGTGCCAGCAGGCCGGACAGCTCCTACAATGAGCAGTTCTTC

j_gene: TRBJ2-3
abundance: NA
d_gene: TRBD1
v_gene: TRBV25-1
CDR3aa: CASSGTGQDDYTDTQYF
CDR3nt: TGTGCCAGCAGTGGAACTGGACAGGATGATTACACAGATACGCAGTATTTT

j_gene: TRBJ2-5
abundance: many
d_gene: NA
v_gene: TRBV5-1
CDR3aa: CASSLGTIKETQYF
CDR3nt: TGCGCCAGCAGCTTGGGGACTATAAAAGAGACCCAGTACTTC

j_gene: TRBJ2-7
abundance: NA
d_gene: TRBD1
v_gene: TRBV9
CDR3aa: CASSVGHDRGLYHEQYF
CDR3nt: TGTGCCAGCAGCGTAGGCCATGACAGGGGGCTCTACCACGAGCAGTACTTC

j_gene: TRBJ1-5
abundance: NA
d_gene: TRBD1
v_gene: TRBV20-1
CDR3aa: CSAIGTGTNNQPQHF
CDR3nt: TGCAGTGCTATAGGGACAGGGACTAACAATCAGCCCCAGCATTTT

j_gene: TRBJ1-2
abundance: NA
d_gene: TRBD1
v_gene: TRBV28
CDR3aa: CASSHLRGHYGYTF
CDR3nt: TGTGCCAGCAGCCACCTCAGGGGGCACTATGGCTACACCTTC

j_gene: TRBJ2-7
abundance: many
d_gene: NA
v_gene: TRBV10-3
CDR3aa: CAIKSTSYEQYF
CDR3nt: TGTGCCATCAAATCGACTAGCTACGAGCAGTACTTC

j_gene: TRBJ1-2
abundance: few
d_gene: TRBD1
v_gene: TRBV29-1
CDR3aa: CSAPYRGGYGYTF
CDR3nt: TGCAGCGCCCCATACAGGGGTGGGTATGGCTACACCTTC

j_gene: TRBJ2-5
abundance: NA
d_gene: TRBD2
v_gene: TRBV7-8
CDR3aa: CASSLAGGVGGGDQETQYF
CDR3nt: TGTGCCAGCAGCTTAGCGGGTGGGGTAGGCGGGGGGGATCAAGAGACCCAGTACTTC

j_gene: TRBJ2-7
abundance: once
d_gene: NA
v_gene: TRBV7-8
CDR3aa: CASSLLRGQETRYF
CDR3nt: TGTGCCAGCAGCCTACTTAGAGGGCAAGAGACCCGGTACTTC

j_gene: TRBJ2-2
abundance: NA
d_gene: TRBD1
v_gene: TRBV7-2
CDR3aa: CASSPGQAAGELFF
CDR3nt: TGTGCCAGCAGCCCGGGACAGGCGGCCGGGGAGCTGTTTTTT

j_gene: TRBJ2-3
abundance: NA
d_gene: TRBD1
v_gene: TRBV30
CDR3aa: CAWSEGTVRTDTQYF
CDR3nt: TGTGCCTGGAGTGAAGGGACAGTTCGCACAGATACGCAGTATTTT

j_gene: TRBJ2-1
abundance: NA
d_gene: NA
v_gene: TRBV7-9
CDR3aa: CASSPDRIFYNEQFF
CDR3nt: TGTGCCAGCAGCCCCGACAGGATCTTCTACAATGAGCAGTTCTTC

j_gene: TRBJ1-5
abundance: NA
d_gene: TRBD1
v_gene: TRBV5-5
CDR3aa: CASSFGTGGLYSNQPQHF
CDR3nt: TGTGCCAGCAGTTTTGGGACAGGGGGGCTTTATAGCAATCAGCCCCAGCATTTT

j_gene: TRBJ1-1
abundance: NA
d_gene: TRBD1
v_gene: TRBV7-2
CDR3aa: CASSSRPGQGTEAFF
CDR3nt: TGTGCCAGCAGCTCCCGTCCCGGACAGGGGACTGAAGCTTTCTTT

j_gene: TRBJ1-5
abundance: NA
d_gene: NA
v_gene: TRBV10-3
CDR3aa: CAISLGQGNSAQHF
CDR3nt: TGTGCCATCTCCTTGGGGCAGGGCAATTCGGCCCAGCATTTT

j_gene: TRBJ1-2
abundance: NA
d_gene: NA
v_gene: TRBV7-9
CDR3aa: CASTLIDRNYGYTF
CDR3nt: TGTGCCAGCACACTTATCGACAGGAACTATGGCTACACCTTC

j_gene: TRBJ2-5
abundance: few
d_gene: NA
v_gene: TRBV4-1
CDR3aa: CASSQEKSTGQRYF
CDR3nt: TGCGCCAGCAGCCAAGAAAAATCGACAGGCCAAAGGTACTTC

j_gene: TRBJ1-2
abundance: NA
d_gene: NA
v_gene: TRBV4-1
CDR3aa: CASSQAGLRGYGYTF
CDR3nt: TGCGCCAGCAGCCAGGCCGGACTGAGGGGCTATGGCTACACCTTC

j_gene: TRBJ2-7
abundance: many
d_gene: NA
v_gene: TRBV9
CDR3aa: CASSVVRVTSYEQYF
CDR3nt: TGTGCCAGCAGCGTAGTTCGGGTTACCTCCTACGAGCAGTACTTC

j_gene: TRBJ2-7
abundance: many
d_gene: NA
v_gene: TRBV10-3
CDR3aa: CAISRESYYEQYF
CDR3nt: TGTGCCATCAGTCGGGAAAGCTACTACGAGCAGTACTTC

j_gene: TRBJ1-2
abundance: few
d_gene: NA
v_gene: TRBV6-5
CDR3aa: CASSYQGPQGSNGYTF
CDR3nt: TGTGCCAGCAGTTACCAAGGTCCCCAGGGGAGTAATGGCTACACCTTC